Here is one T cell receptor (beta chain) with its context. The data were taken from a study of blood T cells in healthy people across ages. The CDR3 is 15 amino acids. The J segment lost 5 bases and the V segment lost 3 bases, leaving 9 bases of the junction unmatched. Germline loops: CDR1 SGHDT, CDR2 YYEEEE. Then a second PCR, running roughly 7 to 11 cycles, was carried out with a sample-barcoded 5' primer and a J-beta primer mix. TCRdb re-derived calls from the 5' RACE reads in MiXCR, one entry per CDR3 protein. The profile shows 1.5 million to 1.9 million distinct CDR3 sequences, 40% to 45% of them singletons.

The sequenced material came from blood. The V gene is TRBV5-6, the J gene TRBJ2-7; TRBD2 aligns across 9 bases. This TCR derives from a woman aged 18-29 years in good health. CDR3 sequence (DNA): TGTGCCAGCAGCTGGGGACTAGCCTCGTGGGACGAGCAGTACTTC. It is translated as CASSWGLASWDEQYF.